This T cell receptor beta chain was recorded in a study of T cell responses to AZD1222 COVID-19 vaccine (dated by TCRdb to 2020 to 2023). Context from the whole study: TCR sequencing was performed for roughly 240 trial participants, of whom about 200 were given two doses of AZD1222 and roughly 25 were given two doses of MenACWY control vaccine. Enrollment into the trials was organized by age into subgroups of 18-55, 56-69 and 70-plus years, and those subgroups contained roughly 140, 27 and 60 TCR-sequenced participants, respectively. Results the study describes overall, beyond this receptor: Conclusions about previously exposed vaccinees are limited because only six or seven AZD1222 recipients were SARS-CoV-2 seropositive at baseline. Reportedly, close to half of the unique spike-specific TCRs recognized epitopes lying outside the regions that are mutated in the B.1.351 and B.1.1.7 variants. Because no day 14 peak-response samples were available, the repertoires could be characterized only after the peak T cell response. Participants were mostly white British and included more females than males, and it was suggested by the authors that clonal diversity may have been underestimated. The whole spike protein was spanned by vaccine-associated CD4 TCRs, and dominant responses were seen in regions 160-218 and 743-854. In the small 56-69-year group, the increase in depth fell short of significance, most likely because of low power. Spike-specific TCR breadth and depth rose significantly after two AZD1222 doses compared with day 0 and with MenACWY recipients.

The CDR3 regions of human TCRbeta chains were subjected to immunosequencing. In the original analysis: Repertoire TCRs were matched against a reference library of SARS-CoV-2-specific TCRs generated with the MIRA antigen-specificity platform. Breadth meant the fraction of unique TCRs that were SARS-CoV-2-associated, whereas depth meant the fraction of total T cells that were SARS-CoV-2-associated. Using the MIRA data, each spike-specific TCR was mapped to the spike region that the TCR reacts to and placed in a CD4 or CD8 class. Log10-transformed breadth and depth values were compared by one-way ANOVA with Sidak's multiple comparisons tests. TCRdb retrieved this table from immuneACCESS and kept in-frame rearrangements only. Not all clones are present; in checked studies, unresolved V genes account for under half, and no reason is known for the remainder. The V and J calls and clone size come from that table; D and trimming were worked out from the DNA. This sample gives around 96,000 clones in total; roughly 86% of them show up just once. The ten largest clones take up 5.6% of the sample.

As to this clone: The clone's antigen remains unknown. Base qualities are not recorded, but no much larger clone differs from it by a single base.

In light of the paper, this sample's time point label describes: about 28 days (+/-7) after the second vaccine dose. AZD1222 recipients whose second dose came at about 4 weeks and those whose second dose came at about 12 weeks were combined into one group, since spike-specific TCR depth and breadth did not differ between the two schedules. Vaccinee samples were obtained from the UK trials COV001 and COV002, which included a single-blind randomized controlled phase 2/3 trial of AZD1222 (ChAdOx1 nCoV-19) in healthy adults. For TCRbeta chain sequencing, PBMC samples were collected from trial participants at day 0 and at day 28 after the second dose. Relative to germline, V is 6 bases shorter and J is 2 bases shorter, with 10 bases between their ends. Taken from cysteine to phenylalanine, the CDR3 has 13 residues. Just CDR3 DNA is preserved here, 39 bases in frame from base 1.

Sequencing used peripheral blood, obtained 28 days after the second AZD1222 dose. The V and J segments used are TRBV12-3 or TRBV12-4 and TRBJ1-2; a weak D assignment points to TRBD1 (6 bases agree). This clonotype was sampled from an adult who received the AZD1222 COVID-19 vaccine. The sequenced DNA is TGTGCCAGCAGAACACAGGGAAACTATGGCTACACCTTC. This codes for CASRTQGNYGYTF.